Listed below are T cell receptor beta chains from one sample, sequenced in a study of blood T cell repertoires in COVID-19. Assay: immunoSEQ multiplex PCR; the TCRdb copy retains only in-frame clones and omits some. This sample has 300,000 to 500,000 clones, with 85% to 90% found just once. The specimen sequenced was PBMCs or T cells enriched from blood (not recorded which). Receptor source: a woman in her 30s with acute COVID-19. Each CDR3 is given with its conserved first and last residue. D genes are given only for firm matches. Some rows mark clone size as missing; the rest say once, few, many or name a class of expanded clone.

abundance	d_gene	j_gene	v_gene	CDR3aa	CDR3nt
once	.	TRBJ2-1	TRBV30	CAWSLWGDGEQFF	TGTGCCTGGAGTCTGTGGGGGGACGGAGAGCAGTTCTTC
.	.	TRBJ2-7	TRBV9	CASSVVDSFTYEQYF	TGTGCCAGCAGCGTAGTGGACAGCTTCACCTACGAGCAGTACTTC
.	TRBD2	TRBJ2-3	TRBV24-1	CATSDLAGRSTDTQYF	TGTGCCACCAGTGACCTAGCGGGGCGCAGCACAGATACGCAGTATTTT
.	TRBD1	TRBJ2-7	TRBV7-9	CASSLRTGNEQYF	TGTGCCAGCAGCCTAAGGACAGGGAACGAGCAGTACTTC
many	TRBD1	TRBJ2-3	TRBV6-5	CASRPGGKDTQYF	TGTGCCAGCAGGCCAGGGGGAAAGGATACGCAGTATTTT
.	.	TRBJ1-3	TRBV2	CASSLTPFGNTIYF	TGTGCCAGCAGCCTGACACCATTTGGAAACACCATATATTTT
.	TRBD2	TRBJ2-1	TRBV27	CASRAGGAYNEQFF	TGTGCCAGCAGGGCCGGGGGGGCCTACAATGAGCAGTTCTTC
.	.	TRBJ2-1	TRBV7-3	CASSLSGGAYNEQFF	TGTGCCAGCAGCTTAAGCGGGGGCGCCTACAATGAGCAGTTCTTC
.	.	TRBJ2-1	TRBV4-1	CASSPAGARHNEQFF	TGCGCCAGCAGCCCCGCGGGGGCCCGCCACAATGAGCAGTTCTTC
.	TRBD1	TRBJ1-2	TRBV7-2	CASSIGTGGIYGYTF	TGTGCCAGCAGCATCGGGACAGGGGGCATCTATGGCTACACCTTC
.	.	TRBJ1-2	TRBV2	CASSGTANYGYTF	TGTGCCAGCAGTGGGACAGCTAACTATGGCTACACCTTC
few	TRBD1	TRBJ2-2	TRBV2	CASRGTVRTGELFF	TGTGCCAGCAGGGGGACAGTCAGGACGGGGGAGCTGTTTTTT
.	TRBD1	TRBJ2-7	TRBV7-2	CASSIQGLEQYF	TGTGCCAGCAGCATACAGGGGCTCGAGCAGTACTTC
once	.	TRBJ1-2	TRBV5-8	CASSLGRNSNYGYTF	TGTGCCAGCAGCTTGGGGAGAAACTCTAACTATGGCTACACCTTC
.	TRBD1	TRBJ1-4	TRBV7-2	CASSSGTGREKLFF	TGTGCCAGCAGTTCCGGGACAGGGAGGGAAAAACTGTTTTTT
.	TRBD1	TRBJ1-1	TRBV30	CAWSRTGKEPAFF	TGTGCCTGGAGTAGGACAGGGAAGGAGCCAGCTTTCTTT
.	.	TRBJ2-6	TRBV10-1	CASSETGANVLTF	TGCGCCAGCAGTGAGACAGGGGCCAACGTCCTGACTTTC
.	.	TRBJ2-3	TRBV5-4	CASSLDSIPDTQYF	TGTGCCAGCAGCTTGGATAGCATCCCAGATACGCAGTATTTT
.	TRBD2	TRBJ2-3	TRBV3-1/TRBV3-2	CASSHSRGGITDTQYF	TGTGCCAGCAGCCATTCGCGGGGGGGTATCACAGATACGCAGTATTTT
.	.	TRBJ1-2	TRBV5-1	CASSWEGVGYTF	TGCGCCAGCAGCTGGGAGGGGGTCGGCTACACCTTC
.	.	TRBJ2-3	TRBV5-1	CASSVVWRGTDTQYF	TGCGCCAGCAGCGTTGTTTGGAGGGGCACAGATACGCAGTATTTT
.	TRBD2	TRBJ2-2	TRBV9	CASSVDVRGDTGELFF	TGTGCCAGCAGCGTAGACGTCCGGGGGGACACCGGGGAGCTGTTTTTT
once	.	TRBJ1-4	TRBV19	CASSPAALDNEKLFF	TGTGCCAGTAGTCCGGCGGCTCTGGATAATGAAAAACTGTTTTTT
.	TRBD1	TRBJ2-7	TRBV13	CASSLSAGGAREQYF	TGTGCCAGCAGCTTAAGCGCAGGGGGTGCACGGGAGCAGTACTTC
.	TRBD2	TRBJ2-1	TRBV27	CASTIGRGRGNNEQFF	TGTGCCAGCACCATCGGGCGAGGGAGGGGCAACAATGAGCAGTTCTTC
.	.	TRBJ1-2	TRBV12-3/TRBV12-4	CASNPGTMYGYTF	TGTGCCAGCAACCCTGGCACAATGTATGGCTACACCTTC
.	TRBD2	TRBJ2-7	TRBV4-2	CASSQGPAGASYEQYF	TGTGCCAGCAGCCAAGGCCCAGCGGGGGCGTCCTACGAGCAGTACTTC
.	.	TRBJ1-6	TRBV21-1	CASSAPGQRSPLYNSPLHF	TGTGCCAGCAGCGCACCGGGACAGCGAAGCCCCCTTTATAATTCACCCCTCCACTTT
.	.	TRBJ2-1	TRBV24-1	CATSDSGTTIFF	TGTGCCACCAGTGATTCCGGGACAACCATTTTCTTC
.	TRBD1	TRBJ2-5	TRBV11-3	CASSLRGLETQYF	TGTGCCAGCAGCCTCAGGGGGCTCGAGACCCAGTACTTC
.	TRBD2	TRBJ2-1	TRBV18	CASSLSGTSGGYNEQFF	TGTGCCAGCTCACTCTCCGGGACTAGCGGGGGGTACAATGAGCAGTTCTTC
.	TRBD2	TRBJ2-7	TRBV11-2	CASSLDWGTSGVGSYEQYF	TGTGCCAGCAGCTTAGATTGGGGGACTAGCGGGGTCGGCTCCTACGAGCAGTACTTC
.	.	TRBJ2-1	TRBV19	CASSMLGGSNNEQFF	TGTGCCAGTAGTATGTTAGGGGGATCAAACAATGAGCAGTTCTTC
.	.	TRBJ1-1	TRBV14	CASSQDRVSEAFF	TGTGCCAGCAGCCAAGATCGGGTCAGTGAAGCTTTCTTT
.	.	TRBJ1-6	TRBV7-9	CASSSQGFNSPLHF	TGTGCCAGCAGCTCACAGGGTTTTAATTCACCCCTCCACTTT
once	TRBD1	TRBJ2-6	TRBV7-9	CASRTGTGWSSGANVLTF	TGTGCCAGCAGGACCGGGACAGGATGGTCCTCTGGGGCCAACGTCCTGACTTTC
.	.	TRBJ2-3	TRBV5-8	CASRYRGGGTDTQYF	TGTGCCAGCAGATACCGAGGGGGAGGCACAGATACGCAGTATTTT
.	.	TRBJ2-7	TRBV6-5	CASSYSARGSYEQYF	TGTGCCAGCAGTTACTCTGCCAGGGGATCCTACGAGCAGTACTTC
.	.	TRBJ1-3	TRBV19	CATSAGGNTIYF	TGTGCCACCTCGGCGGGGGGAAACACCATATATTTT
.	TRBD1	TRBJ2-7	TRBV2	CASTGRGLSYEQYF	TGTGCCAGCACGGGCAGGGGGCTATCCTACGAGCAGTACTTC
.	.	TRBJ1-3	TRBV9	CASSAFGGTNTIYF	TGTGCCAGCAGCGCCTTTGGGGGGACAAACACCATATATTTT